Shown below are 22 T cell receptor beta chains from a single sample sequenced in a study of T-cell memory formation after mild COVID-19. TCRdb processed the 5' RACE reads anew with MiXCR; each CDR3 protein has one entry. Among 550,000 to 700,000 distinct CDR3 sequences listed, about 20% were seen once. Material for sequencing was PBMCs or a T cell subset sorted from them (not recorded which). The receptors were gathered from an adult woman who had mild COVID-19 (a few samples of this study predate the infection). Cell type and time point are not known.

This clonotype was counted between two and nine times. This chain links TRBV30 with TRBJ2-3; D could derive from TRBD1 or TRBD2 (7 bases each). Trimming took off 2 bases at V and 0 bases at J, with 15 bases between the two ends. Looked up from germline, CDR1 is GTSNPN and CDR2 is SVGIG (reference sequence). The CDR3 totals 16 residues. The CDR3 sequence is CAWSPGGGTSTDTQYF. The CDR3 nucleotides read TGTGCCTGGAGTCCAGGGGGGGGGACTAGCACAGATACGCAGTATTTT.

J is TRBJ1-1 and V is TRBV4-3; no definite D call. The V gene's germline CDR1 is LGHNA and CDR2 YSLEER. The CDR3 runs 15 residues. Trimming removed 1 base from V and 1 base from J, with 10 bases in between. The CDR3 DNA follows: TGCGCCAGCAGCCAAGTTCGGGTCGAGAACACTGAAGCTTTCTTT. This sequence encodes CASSQVRVENTEAFF.

The chain has TRBV5-6 and TRBJ2-7; no reliable D call. CDR3 length: 14 amino acids. V was pared by 3 bases and J by 2 bases, with 12 bases between. Germline V gene data show CDR1 as SGHDT and CDR2 as YYEEEE. The CDR3 spells CASSWRAAPYEQYF. The DNA of the CDR3 is TGTGCCAGCAGCTGGAGAGCAGCCCCCTACGAGCAGTACTTC. Together with reference TRBV5-6 and TRBJ2-7, the CDR3 gives the full variable domain: DAGVTQSPTHLIKTRGQQVTLRCSPKSGHDTVSWYQQALGQGPQFIFQYYEEEERQRGNFPDRFSGHQFPNYSSELNVNALLLGDSALYLCASSWRAAPYEQYFGPGTRLTVT.

This clonotype was detected many times. The rearrangement joins TRBV5-1 to TRBJ2-7; D might be TRBD1 (5 bases). CDR3 size: 17 residues. Germline V gene sequence: CDR1 SGHRS, CDR2 YFSETQ. V was cut by 3 bases and J by 0 bases, with 19 bases left in between. The CDR3 DNA sequence: TGCGCCAGCAGCTCCTACAGCCACAAGGGGAACTCCTACGAGCAGTACTTC. Amino acids: CASSSYSHKGNSYEQYF.

This clonotype was observed at least ten times. This chain joins TRBV5-1 and TRBJ2-3; D possibly corresponds to TRBD1 (6 bases). Germline-derived CDR1 and CDR2 are SGHRS and YFSETQ. With 0 bases removed from V and 5 bases from J, the gap between germline ends came to 16 bases. This CDR3 contains 16 residues. The CDR3 is CASSLALTGQGDTQYF. The CDR3 nucleotides are TGCGCCAGCAGCTTGGCACTGACAGGTCAGGGAGATACGCAGTATTTT.

This chain links TRBV7-9 with TRBJ1-1, with 9 bases lining up with TRBD1. This CDR3 contains 15 residues. The germline V gene encodes CDR1 SEHNR and CDR2 FQNEAQ (reference sequence). With V trimmed by 10 bases and J by 0 bases, 9 bases remained unmatched. The CDR3 region has the DNA TGTGCCACCGGGACAGGGAACGGGATGAACACTGAAGCTTTCTTT. It encodes CATGTGNGMNTEAFF.

This rearrangement joins TRBV2 to TRBJ2-3; 10 bases map to TRBD1. The junction had 7 bases not matched to a gene; V was cut back by 4 bases and J by 6 bases. The CDR3 covers 15 residues. CDR1 is SNHLY and CDR2 is FYNNEI in the germline V gene. The CDR3 reads CASSVRDRGSDTQYF. DNA for the CDR3: TGTGCCAGCAGTGTCCGGGACAGGGGTTCCGATACGCAGTATTTT.

The chain uses TRBV7-6 and TRBJ1-3; D call uncertain. This CDR3 is 15 amino acids long. The V gene's germline CDR1 is SGHVS and CDR2 FNYEAQ. Trimming shortened V by 4 bases and J by 4 bases, and 14 bases separated the two germline ends. The CDR3 is CASSSGSQLGNTIYF. CDR3 DNA: TGTGCCAGCAGCTCGGGGAGCCAACTGGGAAACACCATATATTTT.

The V call is TRBV15, the J call TRBJ2-1, with 9 bases lining up with TRBD2. This CDR3 has 15 residues. The ends lost 7 bases at V and 4 bases at J; junction bases unmatched: 8. CDR1 and CDR2 (germline): LNHNV, YYDKDF (reference sequence). CDR3 loop: CATTLLTSGYNEQFF. The CDR3 nucleotides are TGTGCCACCACGTTGTTAACTAGCGGGTACAATGAGCAGTTCTTC.

The table lists this clonotype with a few counts. The chain couples TRBV4-2 to TRBJ2-3, with TRBD2 matching over 8 bases. CDR3 length equals 15 residues. Looked up from germline, CDR1 is LGHNA and CDR2 is YNFKEQ. V lost 1 base, J lost 3 bases, and 3 bases stayed unmatched. CDR3 sequence: CASSQAGGSTDTQYF. CDR3 DNA sequence: TGTGCCAGCAGCCAAGCGGGAGGGTCTACAGATACGCAGTATTTT.

This clonotype came up a few times. The chain is built from TRBV7-8 and TRBJ2-7; 10 bases match TRBD1. Germline loops: CDR1 SGHVS, CDR2 FQNEAQ. This CDR3 is built from 15 residues. V gave up 2 bases and J gave up 9 bases; unmatched junction bases: 10. The CDR3 DNA follows: TGTGCCAGCAGCTTACCGGGACAGGGGCCCCCCGGGCAGTACTTC. The encoded protein is CASSLPGQGPPGQYF.

This clonotype has just a few counts. The rearrangement uses TRBV4-2 and TRBJ2-4, with 8 nucleotides matching TRBD2. CDR3 length: 18 residues. The V and J ends lost 0 bases and 0 bases, in that order; junction bases with no gene match: 7. Germline values: CDR1 LGHNA, CDR2 YNFKEQ. The CDR3 region has the DNA TGTGCCAGCAGCCAAGATTTAGGACTAGCTCTAGCCAAAAACATTCAGTACTTC. Amino acid sequence: CASSQDLGLALAKNIQYF.

The gene calls are TRBV12-3 or TRBV12-4 and TRBJ2-1; a weak D match, TRBD1 (6 bases). The CDR3 spans 15 residues. V was trimmed by 6 bases and J by 4 bases, leaving 16 bases between them. In DNA, the CDR3 is TGTGCCAGCAGGCCGGGACAAGGACCTTACAATGAGCAGTTCTTC. Protein product: CASRPGQGPYNEQFF.

This clonotype was seen only a few times. The gene calls are TRBV7-9 and TRBJ2-3, with unresolved D. The V and J ends lost 5 bases and 0 bases respectively, with 12 bases between them. The CDR3 loop spans 15 amino acids. Germline V gene lookup returns CDR1 SEHNR and CDR2 FQNEAQ (reference sequence). Here the CDR3 reads CASSPWAASTDTQYF. CDR3 sequence (DNA): TGTGCCAGCAGCCCCTGGGCGGCTAGCACAGATACGCAGTATTTT.

The rearrangement uses TRBV30 and TRBJ1-6; D remains ambiguous. The CDR3 totals 17 residues. Germline V gene data show CDR1 as GTSNPN and CDR2 as SVGIG (reference sequence). V was clipped by 2 bases and J by 3 bases, with 17 bases between them. The CDR3 coding sequence is TGTGCCTGGAGTCGCTCCTACACCGAGCGCTATAATTCACCCCTCCACTTT. Its protein product is CAWSRSYTERYNSPLHF.

The table lists this clonotype with a few counts. This chain connects TRBV7-2 to TRBJ2-7, with TRBD2 matching 11 bases. Unmatched junction bases numbered 5, after V lost 2 bases and J lost 5 bases. This CDR3 region has 15 residues. Germline V gives CDR1 SGHTA, CDR2 FQGNSA. Written as DNA, the CDR3 is TGTGCCAGCAGCTTACGCACTAGCGGGAGACACGAGCAGTACTTC. As protein: CASSLRTSGRHEQYF.

J is TRBJ2-1 and V is TRBV7-8; 9 bases line up with TRBD1. CDR1 SGHVS and CDR2 FQNEAQ come from the germline V gene. The CDR3 runs to 16 residues. V lost 4 bases to trimming and J lost 2 bases; unmatched junction nucleotides: 6. The CDR3 nucleotides read TGTGCCAGCAGCTCCCTTACAGGGGGCGCCTACAATGAGCAGTTCTTC. Translation gives CASSSLTGGAYNEQFF.

The J gene is TRBJ2-3, the V gene TRBV6-5, with TRBD2 matching 8 bases. The germline V gene encodes CDR1 MNHEY and CDR2 SVGAGI. This CDR3 has 17 residues. Germline trimming cut 2 bases from V and 1 base from J; bases unmatched to any gene: 8. CDR3 protein: CASSYLSASGRTDTQYF. CDR3 bases: TGTGCCAGCAGTTACCTATCGGCTAGCGGGCGCACAGATACGCAGTATTTT.

The rearrangement links TRBV15 to TRBJ2-7, with 12 bases aligning to TRBD2. CDR3 length: 18 amino acids. With 0 bases clipped from V and 4 bases from J, the junction kept 10 bases outside the gene matches. Germline loops: CDR1 LNHNV, CDR2 YYDKDF (reference sequence). As DNA, the CDR3 is TGTGCCACCAGCAGAGAGCGGACTAGCGGGACGGGTGGTTACGAGCAGTACTTC. This sequence encodes CATSRERTSGTGGYEQYF.

The J gene is TRBJ1-6, the V gene TRBV3-1; D call uncertain. The V gene lost 4 bases and the J gene lost 6 bases, with 7 bases spanning the gap. Germline CDR1 is LGHDT and CDR2 is YNNKEL (reference sequence). There are 13 residues in the CDR3. The CDR3 DNA is TGTGCCAGCAGCCGCGGGCCTAATTCACCCCTCCACTTT. Translating it yields CASSRGPNSPLHF.

This clonotype was counted only a few times. The chain uses TRBV5-1 and TRBJ2-5; possible D gene TRBD2, 5 bases. In germline, CDR1 is SGHRS, CDR2 YFSETQ. The CDR3 contains 15 residues. Trimming took off 0 bases at V and 4 bases at J, with 13 bases between the two ends. This CDR3 reads CASSLAIGRGETQYF. The CDR3 nucleotides read TGCGCCAGCAGCTTGGCGATCGGTCGGGGAGAGACCCAGTACTTC.

The chain carries TRBV2 and TRBJ1-1, with 7 bases aligning to TRBD1. The CDR3 is 15 residues long. J lost 0 bases, V lost 4 bases, and 5 bases had no gene match. Looked up from germline, CDR1 is SNHLY and CDR2 is FYNNEI. The CDR3 sequence: CASSARQGMNTEAFF. As DNA, the CDR3 is TGTGCCAGCAGTGCAAGACAGGGAATGAACACTGAAGCTTTCTTT.